This entry is about one TCR beta chain. The sample is drawn from a study of T cell responses to AZD1222 COVID-19 vaccine. Germline CDR1 KGHSH, CDR2 LQKENI. V shed 4 bases and J shed 2 bases, with 15 bases lying between them. The CDR3 runs 15 residues. This table comes from immunoSEQ multiplex PCR, and its TCRdb copy is limited to in-frame clones, with some not included. The sample has roughly 150,000 clones, roughly nine tenths seen once; the top ten hold less than 1.3%. Sequenced here: peripheral blood, sampled 28 days after the second AZD1222 dose. The chain joins TRBV18 to TRBJ2-7; the D call may be TRBD1 or TRBD2 (5 bases each). This receptor was obtained from an adult who received the AZD1222 COVID-19 vaccine. The CDR3 protein is CASSQLGQGAYEQYF. CDR3 in DNA: TGTGCCAGCTCACAGCTCGGCCAGGGAGCCTACGAGCAGTACTTC.